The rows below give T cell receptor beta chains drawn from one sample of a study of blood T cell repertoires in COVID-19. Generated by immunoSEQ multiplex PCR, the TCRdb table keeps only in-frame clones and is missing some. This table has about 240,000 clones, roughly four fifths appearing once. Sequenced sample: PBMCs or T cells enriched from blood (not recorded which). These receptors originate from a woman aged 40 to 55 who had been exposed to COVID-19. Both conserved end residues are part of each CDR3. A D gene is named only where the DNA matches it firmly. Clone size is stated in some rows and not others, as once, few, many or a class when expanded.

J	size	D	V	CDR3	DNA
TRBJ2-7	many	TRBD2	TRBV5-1	CASSLSGGIASYEQYF	TGCGCCAGCAGCTTGAGCGGGGGAATAGCATCCTACGAGCAGTACTTC
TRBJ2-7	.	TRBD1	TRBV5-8	CASSVRQGAYEQYF	TGTGCCAGCAGCGTTAGACAGGGGGCTTACGAGCAGTACTTC
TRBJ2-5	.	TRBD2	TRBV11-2	CASSWGLAVGTQYF	TGTGCCAGCAGCTGGGGACTAGCGGTCGGGACCCAGTACTTC
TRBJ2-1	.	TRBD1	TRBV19	CASSMGRGQYNEQFF	TGTGCCAGTAGTATGGGCAGGGGGCAATACAATGAGCAGTTCTTC
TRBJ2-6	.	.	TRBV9	CASNREPSGANVLTF	TGTGCCAGCAACAGGGAACCCTCTGGGGCCAACGTCCTGACTTTC
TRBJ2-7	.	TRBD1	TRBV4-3	CASSPFTPTGTGSPMEQYF	TGCGCCAGCAGCCCATTTACACCAACCGGGACAGGGTCCCCAATGGAGCAGTACTTC
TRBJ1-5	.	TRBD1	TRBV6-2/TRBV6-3	CASSPTKRDSLPQPQHF	TGTGCCAGCAGCCCGACAAAACGGGACAGTCTTCCTCAGCCCCAGCATTTT
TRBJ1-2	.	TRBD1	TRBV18	CASSPPGQGGYGYTF	TGTGCCAGCTCACCCCCGGGACAGGGTGGCTATGGCTACACCTTC
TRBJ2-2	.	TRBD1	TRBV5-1	CASSVGTGKVTGELFF	TGCGCCAGCAGCGTAGGGACAGGGAAGGTCACCGGGGAGCTGTTTTTT
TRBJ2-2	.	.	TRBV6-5	CASSYSAGLNTGELFF	TGTGCCAGCAGTTACTCTGCGGGACTCAACACCGGGGAGCTGTTTTTT
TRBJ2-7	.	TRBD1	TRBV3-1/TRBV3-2	CASSQGGTASYEQYF	TGTGCCAGCAGCCAAGGTGGGACAGCCTCCTACGAGCAGTACTTC
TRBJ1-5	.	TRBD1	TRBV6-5	CASSYGTGFGQPQHF	TGTGCCAGCAGTTACGGGACAGGGTTTGGTCAGCCCCAGCATTTT
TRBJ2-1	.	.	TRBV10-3	CATLTSYNEQFF	TGTGCCACCCTGACTAGTTACAATGAGCAGTTCTTC
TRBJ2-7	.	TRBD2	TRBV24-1	CATSDPAGTSGSYEQYF	TGTGCCACCAGTGACCCCGCGGGGACTAGCGGGTCCTACGAGCAGTACTTC
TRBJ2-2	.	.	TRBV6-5	CASRGGQSNTGELFF	TGTGCCAGCAGGGGGGGACAGTCAAACACCGGGGAGCTGTTTTTT
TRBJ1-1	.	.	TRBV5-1	CASSWTDMNTEAFF	TGCGCCAGCAGCTGGACAGACATGAACACTGAAGCTTTCTTT
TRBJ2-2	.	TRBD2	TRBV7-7	CASSLMAGGTGELFF	TGTGCCAGCAGCTTAATGGCGGGGGGCACCGGGGAGCTGTTTTTT
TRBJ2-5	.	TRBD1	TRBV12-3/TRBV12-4	CASRWDRVETQYF	TGTGCCAGCAGGTGGGACAGGGTTGAGACCCAGTACTTC
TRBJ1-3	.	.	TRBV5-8	CASSLDRANSGNTIYF	TGTGCCAGCAGCTTGGACAGGGCTAACTCTGGAAACACCATATATTTT
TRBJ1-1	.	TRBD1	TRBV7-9	CASLRGPGNTEAFF	TGTGCCAGCCTCAGGGGGCCAGGGAACACTGAAGCTTTCTTT
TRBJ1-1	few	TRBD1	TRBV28	CASTGQINTEAFF	TGTGCCAGTACGGGACAGATAAACACTGAAGCTTTCTTT
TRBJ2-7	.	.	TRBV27	CASSRQADYEQYF	TGTGCCAGCAGTCGACAGGCCGACTACGAGCAGTACTTC